The T cell receptor beta chain described here comes from a study of blood T cell repertoires in COVID-19. Study details: T cells, B-cell-depleted T cells, or PBMCs supplied cDNA or gDNA.

Original processing methods: Reference gene primers were amplified, and this amplification served to estimate nucleated cell counts. Sequencing was performed with immunoSEQ multiplex PCR; in TCRdb, only in-frame clones are kept and a portion is missing. D and trimming were read from the DNA, whereas the V and J calls and clone size are those reported in that table. The table has 90,000 or so clones, roughly 88% seen once. Germline CDR1 is SGHAT and CDR2 is FQNNGV. Losses at the gene ends were 5 bases for V and 7 bases for J; bases not matched to a gene: 3. The CDR3 runs 13 residues. Sequencing was carried out using peripheral blood. The origin of this receptor is a man aged 50 to 59 with active COVID-19. The chain combines TRBV11-2 with TRBJ2-1; 9 bases match TRBD1. CDR3 in amino acids: CASSRGQGNEQFF. CDR3 coding DNA: TGTGCCAGCAGCCGCGGACAGGGGAATGAGCAGTTCTTC.